The 19 T cell receptor beta chains presented below share a single source sample, sequenced in a study of identical twins. Each CDR3 protein gets one entry after TCRdb re-called the 5' RACE reads with MiXCR. Of fewer than 800,000 distinct CDR3 sequences listed, roughly 7.2% were seen once; the top ten hold 1.5% to 2%. These records were also assigned to another study, of yellow fever vaccine responses in identical twins.

Sequencing used PBMCs. All receptors come from a woman aged 18-35 years in good health.

This clonotype was detected a few times. This chain uses TRBV6-5 with TRBJ2-5, with D hard to call. This CDR3 spans 14 amino acids. V was cut by 2 bases and J by 5 bases, with 12 bases left in between. CDR1 and CDR2 (germline): MNHEY, SVGAGI. The CDR3 DNA sequence: TGTGCCAGCAGTTACAACGAGTCCCCGGAGACCCAGTACTTC. It is translated as CASSYNESPETQYF.

This clonotype occurred many times. The chain is built from TRBV12-3 or TRBV12-4 and TRBJ2-3, with TRBD2 matching over 8 bases. CDR3 length: 15 amino acids. With V trimmed by 6 bases and J by 1 base, 6 bases remained unmatched. The CDR3 nucleotides read TGTGCCAGCAGCTCGGGGGGGGCGGGCACAGATACGCAGTATTTT. This encodes CASSSGGAGTDTQYF.

This clonotype was recorded at least ten times. The V gene is TRBV9, the J gene TRBJ1-2, with D perhaps matching TRBD1 (6 bases). V was clipped by 4 bases and J by 5 bases, with 18 bases between them. Germline V gene data show CDR1 as SGDLS and CDR2 as YYNGEE. The CDR3 is 15 residues long. CDR3: CASSRGGPASYGYTF. The CDR3 DNA sequence: TGTGCCAGCAGCAGGGGGGGGCCAGCGAGTTATGGCTACACCTTC. The whole variable domain, remainder taken from reference TRBV9 and TRBJ1-2, is DSGVTQTPKHLITATGQRVTLRCSPRSGDLSVYWYQQSLDQGLQFLIQYYNGEERAKGNILERFSAQQFPDLHSELNLSSLELGDSALYFCASSRGGPASYGYTFGSGTRLTVV.

The chain couples TRBV5-1 to TRBJ2-5; D gene unclear. The V end lost 3 bases, the J end lost 5 bases, and 14 bases lay between the germline ends. The CDR3 is made up of 14 amino acids. Germline values: CDR1 SGHRS, CDR2 YFSETQ. CDR3 in amino acids: CASSWEKIGETQYF. The CDR3 DNA is TGCGCCAGCAGCTGGGAAAAGATCGGGGAGACCCAGTACTTC.

In this sample, this clonotype turned up a few times. This chain connects TRBV7-9 to TRBJ2-7; 7 bases match TRBD1. The V gene's germline CDR1 is SEHNR and CDR2 FQNEAQ (reference sequence). V lost 3 bases and J lost 0; bases outside the gene matches: 5. This CDR3 is built from 15 residues. The CDR3 region is CASSFSGQTSYEQYF. CDR3 sequence (DNA): TGTGCCAGCAGCTTCTCGGGACAGACCTCCTACGAGCAGTACTTC. The entire variable domain, with the rest obtained from reference TRBV7-9 and TRBJ2-7, is as follows: DTGVSQNPRHKITKRGQNVTFRCDPISEHNRLYWYRQTLGQGPEFLTYFQNEAQLEKSRLLSDRFSAERPKGSFSTLEIQRTEQGDSAMYLCASSFSGQTSYEQYFGPGTRLTVT.

A few counts support this clonotype. The rearrangement uses TRBV5-1 and TRBJ2-2; 8 bases are shared with TRBD1. Trimming took 0 bases from V and 5 from J; bases not matched to a gene: 12. The germline CDR1 and CDR2 sequences are SGHRS and YFSETQ. The CDR3 totals 18 residues. The CDR3 sequence is CASSLVGQGMGRTGELFF. The DNA for the CDR3 is TGCGCCAGCAGCTTGGTTGGACAGGGAATGGGCAGGACCGGGGAGCTGTTTTTT.

This clonotype was observed many times. V and J are TRBV6-5 and TRBJ1-3, with unresolved D. V was pared by 4 bases and J by 0 bases, with 10 bases between. The CDR3 has 15 amino acids. Germline V gene sequence: CDR1 MNHEY, CDR2 SVGAGI. The CDR3 protein is CASSLDRLSGNTIYF. CDR3 nucleotide sequence: TGTGCCAGCAGTTTGGACCGACTCTCTGGAAACACCATATATTTT.

This clonotype was seen at least ten times. V and J are TRBV3-1 and TRBJ1-5, with D unresolved. Per germline, CDR1 LGHDT and CDR2 YNNKEL (reference sequence). The V end lost 1 base, the J end lost 5 bases, and 6 bases lay between the germline ends. This CDR3 is 13 amino acids long. Here the CDR3 reads CASSQGWDQPQHF. The CDR3 nucleotides are TGTGCCAGCAGCCAAGGGTGGGATCAGCCCCAGCATTTT.

The chain uses TRBV2 and TRBJ2-5, with 13 bases matching TRBD2. The CDR3 loop spans 17 amino acids. Germline trimming cut 6 bases from V and 3 bases from J; bases unmatched to any gene: 10. From germline, CDR1 is SNHLY and CDR2 FYNNEI. CDR3 nucleotides: TGTGCCAGCAGGCGGACTAGCGGGAGCATGGGGAAAGAGACCCAGTACTTC. It specifies CASRRTSGSMGKETQYF.

Many counts were recorded for this clonotype. The genes are TRBV24-1 and TRBJ2-3; D might be TRBD1 (6 bases). With 5 bases removed from V and 4 bases from J, the gap between germline ends came to 12 bases. Per germline, CDR1 KGHDR and CDR2 SFDVKD. The CDR3 extends over 14 amino acids. CDR3 in amino acids: CATSVPDRSDTQYF. The CDR3 coding sequence is TGTGCCACCAGTGTTCCAGACAGGTCAGATACGCAGTATTTT.

This clonotype came up many times. J is TRBJ2-3 and V is TRBV13; TRBD2 is a possible D gene (7 bases). V was pared by 5 bases and J by 3 bases, with 15 bases between. The CDR3 is 15 amino acids. Germline V gene sequence: CDR1 PRHDT, CDR2 FYEKMQ (reference sequence). The CDR3 DNA reads as TGTGCCAGCAGCGTTAGGGGGGGCGGTACAGATACGCAGTATTTT. Amino acid sequence: CASSVRGGGTDTQYF. Full variable domain (remainder filled in from reference TRBV13 and TRBJ2-3): AAGVIQSPRHLIKEKRETATLKCYPIPRHDTVYWYQQGPGQDPQFLISFYEKMQSDKGSIPDRFSAQQFSDYHSELNMSSLELGDSALYFCASSVRGGGTDTQYFGPGTRLTVL.

CDR3 sequence reads: CASSLYSVGLYYEQYF. The DNA for the CDR3 is TGTGCCAGCAGCTTGTACAGCGTCGGGCTATACTACGAGCAGTACTTC. The chain recombines TRBV5-6 with TRBJ2-7, with no clear D. Trimming stripped 1 base from V and 3 bases from J, with 17 bases between. This CDR3 region has 16 residues. Looked up from germline, CDR1 is SGHDT and CDR2 is YYEEEE. The whole variable domain, remainder taken from reference TRBV5-6 and TRBJ2-7, is DAGVTQSPTHLIKTRGQQVTLRCSPKSGHDTVSWYQQALGQGPQFIFQYYEEEERQRGNFPDRFSGHQFPNYSSELNVNALLLGDSALYLCASSLYSVGLYYEQYFGPGTRLTVT.

This rearrangement joins TRBV29-1 to TRBJ2-1; the match to TRBD2 covers 7 bases. Unmatched junction bases numbered 13, after V lost 6 bases and J lost 8 bases. CDR1 and CDR2 (germline): SQVTM, ANQGSEA. The CDR3 contains 14 residues. The CDR3 region is CSVARGVQGDEQFF. The CDR3 DNA reads as TGCAGCGTGGCCCGGGGGGTGCAGGGCGATGAGCAGTTCTTC.

In this sample, this clonotype turned up many times. The chain is built from TRBV5-1 and TRBJ1-6; D is ambiguous. Trimming shortened V by 1 base and J by 7 bases, and 12 bases separated the two germline ends. Germline values: CDR1 SGHRS, CDR2 YFSETQ. This CDR3 region has 15 residues. CDR3 in amino acids: CASSLKTLRNSPLHF. DNA of the CDR3: TGCGCCAGCAGCTTGAAGACTCTGCGAAATTCACCCCTCCACTTT. Combining the CDR3 with reference TRBV5-1 and TRBJ1-6 gives the whole variable domain KAGVTQTPRYLIKTRGQQVTLSCSPISGHRSVSWYQQTPGQGLQFLFEYFSETQRNKGNFPGRFSGRQFSNSRSEMNVSTLELGDSALYLCASSLKTLRNSPLHFGNGTRLTVT.

This clonotype occurred many times. The chain links TRBV18 to TRBJ2-1; D not resolved. V was pared by 2 bases and J by 1 base, with 6 bases between. The CDR3 contains 14 residues. CDR1 is KGHSH and CDR2 is LQKENI in the germline V gene. CDR3 in DNA: TGTGCCAGCTCACCAGAACCTTCCTACAATGAGCAGTTCTTC. This codes for CASSPEPSYNEQFF.

This clonotype came up many times. This chain links TRBV29-1 with TRBJ2-2, with 7 positions matching TRBD1. From germline, CDR1 is SQVTM and CDR2 ANQGSEA. There are 19 residues in the CDR3. V lost 0 bases and J lost 4; bases outside the gene matches: 17. The CDR3 DNA is TGCAGCGTTGAAGATTTTCAAAAAAGGGGGCTTACGAGCACCGGGGAGCTGTTTTTT. Protein: CSVEDFQKRGLTSTGELFF.

This clonotype was detected only once. The V and J genes are TRBV12-3 or TRBV12-4 and TRBJ2-7; possible D gene TRBD1, 5 bases. The CDR3 runs to 14 residues. Trimming stripped 6 bases from V and 3 bases from J, with 15 bases between. In nucleotides, the CDR3 is TGTGCCAGCAGCTTCGCAGGGCTCGACTACGAGCAGTACTTC. This translates into CASSFAGLDYEQYF.

This clonotype came up a few times. The chain carries TRBV13 and TRBJ2-7; D is perhaps TRBD1 (5 bases). The V gene's germline CDR1 is PRHDT and CDR2 FYEKMQ (reference sequence). This CDR3 region has 13 residues. V was pared by 1 base and J by 5 bases, with 9 bases between. CDR3 amino acids: CASSLEGVDEQYV. The CDR3, as DNA: TGTGCCAGCAGCTTAGAAGGGGTTGACGAGCAGTACGTC.

In its sample, this clonotype was seen many times. V and J are TRBV12-3 or TRBV12-4 and TRBJ2-2; no clear D gene. CDR3 length equals 13 residues. V shed 6 bases and J shed 1 base, with 6 bases lying between them. Here the CDR3 DNA reads TGTGCCAGCAGCCCGAAGAACACCGGGGAGCTGTTTTTT. Translation gives CASSPKNTGELFF.